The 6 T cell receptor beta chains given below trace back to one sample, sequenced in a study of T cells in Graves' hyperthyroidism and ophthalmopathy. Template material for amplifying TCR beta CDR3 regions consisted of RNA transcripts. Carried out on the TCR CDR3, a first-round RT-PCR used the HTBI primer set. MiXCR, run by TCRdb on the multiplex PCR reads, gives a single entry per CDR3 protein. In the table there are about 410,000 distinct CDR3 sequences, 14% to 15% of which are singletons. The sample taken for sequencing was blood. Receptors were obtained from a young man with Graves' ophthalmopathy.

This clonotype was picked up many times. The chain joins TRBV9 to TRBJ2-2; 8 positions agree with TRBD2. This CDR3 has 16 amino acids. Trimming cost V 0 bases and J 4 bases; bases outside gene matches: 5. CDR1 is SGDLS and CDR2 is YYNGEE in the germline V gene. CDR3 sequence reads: CASSVAGGGVTGELFF. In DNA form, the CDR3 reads TGTGCCAGCAGCGTAGCCGGGGGGGGGGTCACCGGGGAGCTGTTTTTT.

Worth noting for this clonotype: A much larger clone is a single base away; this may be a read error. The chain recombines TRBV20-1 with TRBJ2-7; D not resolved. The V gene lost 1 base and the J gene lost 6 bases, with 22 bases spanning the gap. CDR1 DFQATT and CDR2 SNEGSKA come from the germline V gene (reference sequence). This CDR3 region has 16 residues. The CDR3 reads CSARGPSPRHTCEQYF. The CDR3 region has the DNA TGCAGTGCTAGAGGACCTTCCCCGAGACATACCTGCGAGCAGTACTTC.

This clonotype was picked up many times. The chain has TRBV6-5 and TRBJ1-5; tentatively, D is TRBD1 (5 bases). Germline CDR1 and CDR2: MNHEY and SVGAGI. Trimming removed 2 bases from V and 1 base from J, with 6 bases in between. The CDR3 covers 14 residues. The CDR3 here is CASSYGGSNQPQHF. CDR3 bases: TGTGCCAGCAGTTACGGGGGGAGCAATCAGCCCCAGCATTTT.

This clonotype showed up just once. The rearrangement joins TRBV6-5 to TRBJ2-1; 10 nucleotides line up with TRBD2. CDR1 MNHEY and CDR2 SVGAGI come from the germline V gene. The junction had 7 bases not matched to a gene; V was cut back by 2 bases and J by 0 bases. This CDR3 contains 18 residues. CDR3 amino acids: CASSYGWASGSSYNEQFF. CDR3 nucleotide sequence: TGTGCCAGCAGTTACGGTTGGGCTAGCGGGAGCTCCTACAATGAGCAGTTCTTC.

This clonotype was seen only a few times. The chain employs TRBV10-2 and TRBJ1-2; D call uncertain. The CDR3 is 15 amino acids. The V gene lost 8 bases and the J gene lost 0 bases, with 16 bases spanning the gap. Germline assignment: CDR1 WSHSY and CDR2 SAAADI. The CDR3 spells CASVGESVANYGYTF. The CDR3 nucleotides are TGCGCCAGCGTGGGCGAGAGCGTAGCTAACTATGGCTACACCTTC.

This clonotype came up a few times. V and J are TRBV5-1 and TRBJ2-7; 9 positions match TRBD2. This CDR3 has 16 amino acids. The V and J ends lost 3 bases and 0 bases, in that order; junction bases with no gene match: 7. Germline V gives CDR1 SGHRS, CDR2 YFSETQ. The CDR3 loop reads CASSSVTSGYSYEQYF. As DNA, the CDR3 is TGCGCCAGCAGCTCCGTGACTAGCGGTTACTCCTACGAGCAGTACTTC.